The rows below give T cell receptor beta chains drawn from one sample of a study of blood T cell repertoires in COVID-19. Method: immunoSEQ multiplex PCR; TCRdb's copy keeps in-frame clones and lacks some. The repertoire has hundreds of thousands of clones, 81% of them found once; the top ten carry 7.5%. Sample: peripheral blood. These receptors all stem from a woman older than 75 with COVID-19, enrolled during active disease. Both conserved end residues are part of each CDR3. A D gene is named only where the DNA matches it firmly. Size is stated for part of the rows, as once, few or many counts, or as a class when the clone is expanded.

NA TRBJ2-5 NA TRBV9 CASSVAGQETQYF TGTGCCAGCAGCGTTGCAGGGCAAGAGACCCAGTACTTC
TRBD1 TRBJ1-2 NA TRBV5-1 CASSLGQGVNYGYTF TGCGCCAGCAGCTTAGGACAGGGTGTCAACTATGGCTACACCTTC
TRBD2 TRBJ2-5 once TRBV5-1 CASSSGLALYQETQYF TGCGCCAGCAGCTCGGGACTAGCCCTTTACCAAGAGACCCAGTACTTC
NA TRBJ1-1 NA TRBV19 CASSLQGSMNTEAFF TGTGCCAGTAGTCTACAGGGTTCGATGAACACTGAAGCTTTCTTT
NA TRBJ1-2 NA TRBV3-1/TRBV3-2 CASDGGWARNYGYTF TGTGCCAGTGACGGGGGGTGGGCAAGGAACTATGGCTACACCTTC
NA TRBJ2-7 once TRBV15 CATGSGDTIYEQYF TGTGCCACCGGTTCGGGGGATACAATTTACGAGCAGTACTTC
NA TRBJ1-5 NA TRBV6-6 CASSPYQSDGSGSNQPQHF TGTGCCAGCAGTCCATATCAATCGGACGGCTCAGGGAGCAATCAGCCCCAGCATTTT
TRBD1 TRBJ1-2 NA TRBV3-1/TRBV3-2 CASRRTGAGGYTF TGTGCCAGCAGGCGGACAGGGGCGGGTGGCTACACCTTC
TRBD1 TRBJ1-6 few TRBV3-1/TRBV3-2 CASSPSGGARSPLHF TGTGCCAGCAGCCCCTCAGGGGGCGCGCGTTCACCCCTCCACTTT
TRBD1 TRBJ1-1 NA TRBV5-1 CASSLTGGTEAFF TGCGCCAGCAGCTTGACAGGGGGGACTGAAGCTTTCTTT
NA TRBJ2-1 NA TRBV7-9 CASSPRGGEQFF TGTGCCAGCAGTCCACGAGGGGGTGAGCAGTTCTTC
TRBD1 TRBJ1-2 NA TRBV4-1 CASNLMGTAYGYTF TGCGCCAGCAACCTCATGGGGACAGCCTATGGCTACACCTTC
NA TRBJ1-1 NA TRBV29-1 CSVASNTEAFF TGCAGCGTTGCAAGCAACACTGAAGCTTTCTTT
TRBD1 TRBJ2-1 NA TRBV19 CASISGQGYNEQFF TGTGCCAGTATCTCCGGACAGGGCTACAATGAGCAGTTCTTC
TRBD1 TRBJ1-2 NA TRBV28 CASGGQAYYGYTF TGTGCCAGCGGAGGACAGGCTTACTATGGCTACACCTTC
TRBD1 TRBJ1-3 NA TRBV5-1 CASSLPSTGTGTDTIYF TGCGCCAGCAGCCTCCCCTCGACCGGGACAGGGACGGACACCATATATTTT
NA TRBJ1-6 NA TRBV2 CATRGGSYNSPLHF TGTGCCACCCGGGGGGGCTCCTATAATTCACCCCTCCACTTT
TRBD1 TRBJ1-1 NA TRBV7-2 CASSFTGTGNTEAFF TGTGCCAGCAGCTTTACCGGGACAGGGAACACTGAAGCTTTCTTT
TRBD2 TRBJ2-1 NA TRBV19 CASSILASGRGDEQFF TGTGCCAGTAGTATTCTGGCTAGCGGGAGAGGAGATGAGCAGTTCTTC
TRBD1 TRBJ1-4 NA TRBV4-1 CASSQTKQGVSTNEKLFF TGCGCCAGCAGCCAGACAAAACAGGGGGTCTCAACTAATGAAAAACTGTTTTTT
NA TRBJ1-5 NA TRBV6-5 CASSRQVNQPQHF TGTGCCAGCAGTCGACAGGTGAATCAGCCCCAGCATTTT
NA TRBJ1-1 NA TRBV18 CASSETWNTEAFF TGTGCCAGCTCAGAGACATGGAACACTGAAGCTTTCTTT